This T cell receptor beta chain was profiled in a study of CD8+ T cells in alopecia areata (dated by TCRdb to the late 2010s). Describing the broader study: Treated patients were enrolled in an open-label pilot trial of oral tofacitinib at 5 to 10 mg twice daily for moderate-to-severe alopecia areata. Tofacitinib was administered for 6 to 18 months, and 6 months of follow-up off drug were then conducted to assess delayed response and recurrence. Disease severity in treated patients was measured with the SALT score, which quantifies the percentage of affected scalp surface area. In both human patients and the C3H/HeJ mouse model, the study applied high-throughput TCRbeta sequencing to look at T cell clonal expansion in alopecia areata. In humans, TCRbeta sequencing was performed on scalp tissue and on sorted CD4+ and CD8+ peripheral blood T cells from healthy controls and from patients with patchy or totalis/universalis alopecia areata. Tofacitinib-treated patients had biopsies at baseline and at 4 and 24 weeks of treatment, with a later scalp biopsy in several patients. Clonality in the scalp was compared among normal scalp (n=4), patchy alopecia areata scalp (n=8), and alopecia totalis/universalis scalp (n=8). RNA was obtained with the PAXgene miRNA kit for fixed scalp, the miRNeasy kit for PBMCs, and the RNeasy kit for mouse skin. Amplification of TCRbeta CDR3 regions was done by immunoSEQ multiplex PCR using 35 Vbeta forward primers and 13 Jbeta reverse primers.

Turning to this clone: Its specific antigen is unknown. No clone much larger than this one lies a single base away; base qualities are absent.

The paper's findings and limits, for the study overall: Lesional scalp, especially in alopecia totalis/universalis, showed higher clonality and more expanded CD8+ clones than normal scalp, suggesting antigenic drive. TCR sequences shared between patients were less clear than in mice, possibly partly because of HLA diversity in the patient population. During tofacitinib treatment, many expanded lesional clones remained in scalp and blood, and this persistence may partly explain relapse after treatment is stopped. With tofacitinib, both scalp clonality and the number of expanded CD8+ clones among the top 100 scalp clones went down significantly. Resident alphabeta T cells in normal human skin are also sequenced, complicating scalp TCR repertoire analysis, unlike mouse skin dominated by gammadelta T cells. The treated cohort was small, with a single nonresponder, so links between baseline CD8+ expansion and response need larger studies.

Looking up the germline V gene yields CDR1 ENHRY and CDR2 SYGVKD. V is cut by 11 bases and J by 2 bases, and the space between the germline ends is 13 bases. The cysteine opens and the phenylalanine closes a CDR3 of 12 amino acids. The only DNA kept is the CDR3, 36 bases in frame from the first base. The library was generated by the immunoSEQ multiplex PCR assay. For TCR sequencing, RNA was extracted from every sample and reverse transcribed into cDNA to serve as template. SuperScript III was used to make first-strand cDNA, primed with a 2:1 mix of oligo-dT and random hexamers. A synthetic immune receptor repertoire was used to assess amplification bias, and residual bias was removed computationally. The authors' analysis ran thus. After raw reads were preprocessed to remove errors, the CDR3 was defined following IMGT conventions as running from the conserved cysteine to phenylalanine. Clonality was computed as 1 minus the Shannon entropy, with the entropy normalized by log2 of the number of productive unique TCRs. Scalp TCRbeta sequences were cross-referenced with sorted blood CD4 and CD8 repertoires so that the CD4 or CD8 identity of scalp clones could be inferred. This is the immuneACCESS table as TCRdb keeps it, with only in-frame sequences that have V and J called. A part of the clones is gone; compared with another copy, unresolved V genes explain less than half, and the rest is unexplained. V and J calls plus clone size are reproduced from that table; the DNA served to infer D and trimming. In this sample the table shows roughly 110,000 clones, about 83% of which occur a single time. 20% to 25% of the sample goes to the ten largest clones.

The sample's time point label is to be understood as: about 25 weeks on oral tofacitinib. The sample's treatment or condition label is to be understood as: oral pan-JAK inhibitor, 5-10 mg twice daily. Lesional scalp punch biopsies and peripheral blood were obtained from alopecia areata patients. PBMCs were isolated by density centrifugation and stained for CD3, CD4 and CD8, and CD4+ and CD8+ T cells were sorted on a FACSAria. The material sequenced was CD8+ T cells sorted from blood, taken at week 24, from a patient treated with tofacitinib. This receptor was identified in a human donor with alopecia areata. The V and J segments used are TRBV10-3 and TRBJ2-7, with a tentative D call of TRBD1 or TRBD2, each matching 5 bases. The CDR3 region reads CAAGTDTYEQYF. The base sequence is TGTGCCGCCGGGACGGACACCTACGAGCAGTACTTC.